This is a list of T cell receptor beta chains from one sample in a study of long-term antiretroviral therapy in people with HIV. Clones were sequenced by immunoSEQ multiplex PCR, and TCRdb holds only the in-frame ones, with some missing. The data show roughly 30,000 clones, with around 85% seen just once and 3.8% held by the top ten. The material was unsorted PBMCs, obtained 0.8 years before starting antiretroviral therapy. Receptors originate from a man younger than 35 with HIV. Each CDR3 is given without its conserved first and last residue.

J,V,CDR3
TRBJ2-7,TRBV9,ASSAGTALELYEQY
TRBJ1-1,TRBV6-5,ASSYRGSTEAF
TRBJ1-2,TRBV28,ATPSGYGYT
TRBJ2-7,TRBV30,AWSSYGSYEQY
TRBJ2-2,TRBV4-3,ASSQDPGGIAGELF
TRBJ2-7,TRBV7-3,ASLEGFYEQY
TRBJ1-2,TRBV6-1,ASSNQGAYGYT
TRBJ2-5,TRBV27,ASRPSQRRGIETQY
TRBJ2-3,TRBV5-4,ASTLWGRGTDTQY
TRBJ2-2,TRBV19,ASSRRTGNTGELF
TRBJ1-2,TRBV2,ASSETGGPPYGYT
TRBJ2-3,TRBV7-9,ASRKTSGTVRGTDTQY
TRBJ1-2,TRBV28,ASSVGDRRPFRTNYGYT
TRBJ2-7,TRBV2,ASSRDREDEQY
TRBJ2-5,TRBV7-9,ASSSGGTGWQETQY
TRBJ2-5,TRBV10-3,AAWPQPGETQY
TRBJ1-5,TRBV4-2,ASSRDRVSNQPQH
TRBJ1-4,TRBV2,ASRPGTGGGKLF
TRBJ2-7,TRBV5-1,ASSFGATTGSSYEQY
TRBJ1-6,TRBV7-3,ASSFWDRRNSPLH
TRBJ1-6,TRBV5-4,ASSLGAGPVLSPLH
TRBJ1-1,TRBV10-3,AISESRDPMNTEAF
TRBJ1-1,TRBV27,ASSVGVEAF
TRBJ1-3,TRBV9,ASSPPGAPGNTIY
TRBJ2-1,TRBV5-6,ASSSGWTASYNEQF
TRBJ1-2,TRBV19,ASSITGESSYT
TRBJ2-1,TRBV15,ATSSHNEQF
TRBJ1-1,TRBV20-1,SAAADTEAF
TRBJ2-7,TRBV5-6,ASSPLLAVYEQY
TRBJ1-1,TRBV11-3,ASSLGRGEAF
TRBJ1-1,TRBV30,AWSDGGQGATEAF
TRBJ2-3,TRBV5-6,ASKQGGYTDTQY
TRBJ2-1,TRBV4-2,ASSQDAGLPQSAF
TRBJ1-4,TRBV6-5,ASRPEWNEKLF
TRBJ2-1,TRBV7-2,ASSSIFDEQF
TRBJ2-7,TRBV9,ASSVSGGSSYEQY
TRBJ2-7,TRBV5-6,ASSLGLAGGVYEQY
TRBJ1-1,TRBV27,ASSLGLHTEAF
TRBJ2-7,TRBV27,ASSAEGGTESYEQY
TRBJ2-3,TRBV10-3,AISNTDTQY
TRBJ2-3,TRBV5-4,ASARFFADTQY
TRBJ2-3,TRBV7-8,ASSLASEPQY